The 13 T cell receptor beta chains given below trace back to one sample, sequenced in a study of blood T cell repertoires in COVID-19. Sequenced by immunoSEQ multiplex PCR; TCRdb stores in-frame clones only, minus some. The repertoire consists of approximately 260,000 clones, with about 88% occurring once and the leading ten covering about 4%. The sequenced sample consisted of peripheral blood. The receptor set was obtained from a man younger than 35 with active or convalescent COVID-19.

This clone was observed a single time. This sequence joins TRBV3-1 (or the pseudogene TRBV3-2) and TRBJ1-5; D call uncertain. Germline CDR1 is LGHDT and CDR2 is YNNKEL (reference sequence). The CDR3 totals 13 residues. V lost 1 base to trimming and J lost 6 bases, with 7 bases between them. Here the CDR3 reads CASSQGPVQPQHF. The CDR3 nucleotides are TGTGCCAGCAGCCAAGGCCCGGTTCAGCCCCAGCATTTT.

The J gene is TRBJ2-5, the V gene TRBV15; a weak D match, TRBD2 (5 bases). CDR3 length: 14 residues. Germline V lookup: CDR1 LNHNV, CDR2 YYDKDF (reference sequence). The germline V and J ends were trimmed by 0 bases and 9 bases, with 14 bases remaining between them. The CDR3 nucleotides read TGTGCCACCAGCAGAGATCGGGGTCGATGGGCCCAGTACTTC. Translated, it gives CATSRDRGRWAQYF.

The genes are TRBV6-5 and TRBJ1-6; D ambiguous. Germline-derived CDR1 and CDR2 are MNHEY and SVGAGI. The germline V and J ends were trimmed by 2 bases and 5 bases, with 10 bases remaining between them. CDR3 length: 15 residues. The chain's CDR3 is CASSYRRLDNSPLHF. DNA of the CDR3: TGTGCCAGCAGTTACCGGCGGCTAGATAATTCACCCCTCCACTTT.

The chain joins TRBV5-4 to TRBJ1-3; a weak D match, TRBD1 (6 bases). This CDR3 spans 16 amino acids. V was clipped by 2 bases and J by 0 bases, with 12 bases between them. From germline, CDR1 is SGHNT and CDR2 YYREEE (reference sequence). In DNA form, the CDR3 reads TGTGCCAGCAGCTTCCCCACAGGGACCTCTGGAAACACCATATATTTT. Its translation is CASSFPTGTSGNTIYF.

The V and J genes are TRBV6-5 and TRBJ2-2; 8 positions match TRBD2. CDR1 MNHEY and CDR2 SVGAGI come from the germline V gene. CDR3 length: 14 amino acids. The ends lost 0 bases at V and 7 bases at J; junction bases unmatched: 1. The CDR3 is CASSYSTSGGELFF. The CDR3, as DNA: TGTGCCAGCAGTTACTCCACTAGCGGCGGGGAGCTGTTTTTT.

The J gene is TRBJ2-1, the V gene TRBV7-2, with 10 positions matching TRBD2. This CDR3 is built from 14 residues. V was clipped by 9 bases and J by 4 bases; unmatched bases: 6. CDR1 is SGHTA and CDR2 is FQGNSA in the germline V gene. CDR3 sequence reads: CASLPAGGYNEQFF. The CDR3 bases are TGTGCCAGTTTGCCAGCGGGAGGGTACAATGAGCAGTTCTTC.

V and J are TRBV14 and TRBJ2-2; 7 nucleotides match TRBD2. V was clipped by 2 bases and J by 0 bases; unmatched bases: 6. Germline V gives CDR1 SGHDN, CDR2 FVKESK. The CDR3 length is 17 residues. The CDR3 is CASSQFSGHSNTGELFF. The CDR3 DNA sequence: TGTGCCAGCAGCCAATTTAGCGGGCACTCGAACACCGGGGAGCTGTTTTTT.

This chain links TRBV7-2 with TRBJ2-2, with 8 bases identical to TRBD2. V was clipped by 3 bases and J by 0 bases; unmatched bases: 0. Looked up from germline, CDR1 is SGHTA and CDR2 is FQGNSA. The CDR3 runs 15 residues. CDR3 protein: CASSLGLANTGELFF. The CDR3 region has the DNA TGTGCCAGCAGCTTGGGACTAGCGAACACCGGGGAGCTGTTTTTT.

Note on this clone: This same CDR3 is encoded by further DNA sequences in the sample. The chain uses TRBV28 and TRBJ1-6, with 8 bases matching TRBD1. This CDR3 has 13 amino acids. With V trimmed by 6 bases and J by 7 bases, 2 bases remained unmatched. Germline V gene sequence: CDR1 MDHEN, CDR2 SYDVKM. CDR3 residues: CASSRQGNSPLHF. DNA of the CDR3: TGTGCCAGCAGCCGACAGGGGAATTCACCCCTCCACTTT.

The rearrangement uses TRBV9 and TRBJ1-1; no firm D call. Trimming left V 4 bases short and J 6 bases short, with 7 bases between. The CDR3 length is 11 residues. Germline V gene sequence: CDR1 SGDLS, CDR2 YYNGEE. The CDR3 protein is CASSPLSEAFF. The CDR3 nucleotides are TGTGCCAGCAGCCCCCTTTCTGAAGCTTTCTTT.

The rearrangement links TRBV5-6 to TRBJ1-1; 8 positions match TRBD1. The J segment lost 5 bases and the V segment lost 3 bases, leaving 6 bases of the junction unmatched. Germline CDR1 reads SGHDT; CDR2 reads YYEEEE. The CDR3 sequence is 14 residues long. CDR3 nucleotides: TGTGCCAGCAGCTCCCGGGACAGGCTAACTGAAGCTTTCTTT. This translates into CASSSRDRLTEAFF.

V usage is TRBV5-4 and J usage is TRBJ2-2; 11 bases line up with TRBD2. CDR1 SGHNT and CDR2 YYREEE come from the germline V gene (reference sequence). This CDR3 comprises 17 residues. J gave up 6 bases and V 4 bases, and 11 bases lay outside the gene matches. The CDR3 DNA follows: TGTGCCAGCAGCGTGGGGACTAGCGGAATGGTAGCCGGGGAGCTGTTTTTT. It is translated as CASSVGTSGMVAGELFF.

This rearrangement joins TRBV7-2 to TRBJ2-1; the match to TRBD1 covers 8 bases. Germline-derived CDR1 and CDR2 are SGHTA and FQGNSA. V lost 5 bases, J lost 8 bases, and 5 bases stayed unmatched. This CDR3 comprises 13 residues. CDR3 region: CASSMDRDHEQFF. The CDR3 nucleotides are TGTGCCAGCAGCATGGACAGGGACCATGAGCAGTTCTTC.